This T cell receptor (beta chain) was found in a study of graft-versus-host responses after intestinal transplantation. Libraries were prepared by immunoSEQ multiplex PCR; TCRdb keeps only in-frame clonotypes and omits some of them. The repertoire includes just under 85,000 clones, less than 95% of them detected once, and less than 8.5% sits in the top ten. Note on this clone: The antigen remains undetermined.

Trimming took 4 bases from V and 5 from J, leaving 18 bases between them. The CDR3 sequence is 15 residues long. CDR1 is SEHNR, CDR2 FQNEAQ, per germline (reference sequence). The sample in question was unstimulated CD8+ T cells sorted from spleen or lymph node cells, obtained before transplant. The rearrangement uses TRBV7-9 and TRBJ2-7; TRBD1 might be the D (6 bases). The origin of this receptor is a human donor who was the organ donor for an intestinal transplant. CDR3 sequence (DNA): TGTGCCAGCAGCTCGCGACGTACAGGGTTGGACGAGCAGTACTTC. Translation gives CASSSRRTGLDEQYF.